This T cell receptor beta chain was obtained from a study of cytomegalovirus exposure and HLA in healthy donors. Study summary: A prior analysis found more than 90 million unique TCR beta sequences from 150 million to 200 million T cells.

The PCR employed 60 Vbeta primers together with 13 Jbeta primers. Generated by immunoSEQ multiplex PCR, the TCRdb table keeps only in-frame clones and is missing some. In the table there are 85,000 to 90,000 clones, 85% of which are singletons. The CDR3 runs to 16 residues. CDR1 and CDR2 from the germline V gene are MGHRA and YSYEKL. The germline V and J ends were trimmed by 0 bases and 4 bases, with 14 bases remaining between them. The genes are TRBV4-1 and TRBJ2-3; D is possibly TRBD2 (5 bases). Sequencing used PBMCs. The receptor was isolated from a man between 40 and 49 years old in good health and CMV-seropositive. The CDR3 loop reads CASSQESGMMSDTQYF. CDR3 in DNA: TGCGCCAGCAGCCAAGAATCGGGGATGATGTCAGATACGCAGTATTTT.